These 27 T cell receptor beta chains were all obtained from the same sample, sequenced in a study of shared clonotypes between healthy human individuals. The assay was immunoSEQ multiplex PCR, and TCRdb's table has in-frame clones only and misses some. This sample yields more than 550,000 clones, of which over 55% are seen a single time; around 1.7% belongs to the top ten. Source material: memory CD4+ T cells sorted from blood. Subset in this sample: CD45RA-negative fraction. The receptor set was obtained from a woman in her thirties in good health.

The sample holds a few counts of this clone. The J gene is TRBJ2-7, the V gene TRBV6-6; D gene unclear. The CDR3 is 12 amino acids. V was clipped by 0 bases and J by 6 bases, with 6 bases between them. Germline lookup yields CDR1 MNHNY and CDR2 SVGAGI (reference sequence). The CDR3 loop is CASSYSIAEQYF. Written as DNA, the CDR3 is TGTGCCAGCAGTTACTCGATAGCCGAGCAGTACTTC.

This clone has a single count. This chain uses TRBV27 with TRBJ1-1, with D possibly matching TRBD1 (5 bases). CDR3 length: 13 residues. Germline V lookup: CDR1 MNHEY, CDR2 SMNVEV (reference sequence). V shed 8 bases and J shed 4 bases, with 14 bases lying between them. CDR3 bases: TGTGCCAGCGTCGGGGGTTTTGGCACTGAAGCTTTCTTT. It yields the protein CASVGGFGTEAFF.

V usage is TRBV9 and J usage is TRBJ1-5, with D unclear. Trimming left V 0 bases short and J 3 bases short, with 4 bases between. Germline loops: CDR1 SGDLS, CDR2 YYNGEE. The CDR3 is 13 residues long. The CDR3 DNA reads TGTGCCAGCAGCGTAGTACCCAATCAGCCCCAGCATTTT. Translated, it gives CASSVVPNQPQHF.

For the CDR3, the DNA is TGCGCCAGCAGCCAAGAGTGGGGGGTAAGGGGCGAGCAGTTCTTC. Protein: CASSQEWGVRGEQFF. V gene TRBV4-1 combines with J gene TRBJ2-1; D is possibly TRBD2 (6 bases). Germline CDR1 reads MGHRA; CDR2 reads YSYEKL. Trimming pared 0 bases from V and 10 bases from J, leaving 16 bases between. The CDR3 extends over 15 amino acids.

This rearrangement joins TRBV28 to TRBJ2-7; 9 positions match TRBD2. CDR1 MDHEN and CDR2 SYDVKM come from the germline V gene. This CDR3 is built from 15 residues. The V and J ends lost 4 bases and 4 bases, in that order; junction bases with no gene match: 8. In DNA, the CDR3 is TGTGCCAGCAGTTCATTAGCGGGAGCCGCGTACGAGCAGTACTTC. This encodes CASSSLAGAAYEQYF. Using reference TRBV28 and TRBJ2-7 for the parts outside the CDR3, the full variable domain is DVKVTQSSRYLVKRTGEKVFLECVQDMDHENMFWYRQDPGLGLRLIYFSYDVKMKEKGDIPEGYSVSREKKERFSLILESASTNQTSMYLCASSSLAGAAYEQYFGPGTRLTVT.

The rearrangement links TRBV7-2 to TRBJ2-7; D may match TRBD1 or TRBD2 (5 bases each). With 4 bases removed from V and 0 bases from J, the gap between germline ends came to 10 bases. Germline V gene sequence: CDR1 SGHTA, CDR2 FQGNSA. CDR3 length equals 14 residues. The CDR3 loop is CASSWGPSSYEQYF. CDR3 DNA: TGTGCCAGCAGCTGGGGACCCAGCTCCTACGAGCAGTACTTC.

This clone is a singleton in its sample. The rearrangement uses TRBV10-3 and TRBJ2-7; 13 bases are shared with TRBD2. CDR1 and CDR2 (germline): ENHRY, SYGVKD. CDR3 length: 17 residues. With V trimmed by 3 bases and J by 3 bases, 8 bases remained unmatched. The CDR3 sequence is CAISDSKGLAGLYEQYF. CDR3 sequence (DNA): TGTGCCATCAGTGACTCTAAGGGACTAGCGGGACTCTACGAGCAGTACTTC.

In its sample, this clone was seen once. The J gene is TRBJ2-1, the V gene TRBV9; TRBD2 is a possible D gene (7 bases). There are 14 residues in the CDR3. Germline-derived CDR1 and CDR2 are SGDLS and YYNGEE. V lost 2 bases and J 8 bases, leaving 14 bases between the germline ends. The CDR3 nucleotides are TGTGCCAGCAGCGTCGGGGGGCGTACCGATGAGCAGTTCTTC. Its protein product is CASSVGGRTDEQFF.

Here the CDR3 DNA reads TGCGCCAGCAAATCGGGGAGTACCTACAATGAGCAGTTCTTC. This codes for CASKSGSTYNEQFF. V usage is TRBV5-1 and J usage is TRBJ2-1, with D possibly matching TRBD2 (5 bases). Trimming removed 6 bases from V and 2 bases from J, with 12 bases in between. The V gene's germline CDR1 is SGHRS and CDR2 YFSETQ. This CDR3 has 14 residues.

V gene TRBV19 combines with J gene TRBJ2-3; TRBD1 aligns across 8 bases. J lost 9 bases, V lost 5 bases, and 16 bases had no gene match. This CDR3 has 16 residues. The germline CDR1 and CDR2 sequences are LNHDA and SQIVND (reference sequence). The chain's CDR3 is CASSLRAAGGPPTQYF. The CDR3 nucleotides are TGTGCCAGTAGTTTGAGGGCGGCAGGGGGCCCACCGACGCAGTATTTT.

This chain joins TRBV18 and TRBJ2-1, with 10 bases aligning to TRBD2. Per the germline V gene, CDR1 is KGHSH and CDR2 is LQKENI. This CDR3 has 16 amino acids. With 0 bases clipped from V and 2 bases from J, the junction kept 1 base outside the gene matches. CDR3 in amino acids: CASSPPGLAPYNEQFF. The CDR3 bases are TGTGCCAGCTCACCACCGGGACTAGCGCCCTACAATGAGCAGTTCTTC.

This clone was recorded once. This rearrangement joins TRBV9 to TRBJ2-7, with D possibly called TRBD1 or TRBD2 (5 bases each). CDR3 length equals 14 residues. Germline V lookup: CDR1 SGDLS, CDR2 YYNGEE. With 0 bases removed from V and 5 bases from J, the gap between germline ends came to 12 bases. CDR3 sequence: CASSVEPRDHEQYF. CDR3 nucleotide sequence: TGTGCCAGCAGCGTAGAGCCCAGGGACCACGAGCAGTACTTC.

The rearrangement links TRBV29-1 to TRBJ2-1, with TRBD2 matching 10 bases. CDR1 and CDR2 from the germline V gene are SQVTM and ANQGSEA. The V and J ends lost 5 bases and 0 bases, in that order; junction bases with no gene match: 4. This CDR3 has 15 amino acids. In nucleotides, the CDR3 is TGCAGCGTTCCCGGACTAGCGGCCTCCTACAATGAGCAGTTCTTC. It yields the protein CSVPGLAASYNEQFF.

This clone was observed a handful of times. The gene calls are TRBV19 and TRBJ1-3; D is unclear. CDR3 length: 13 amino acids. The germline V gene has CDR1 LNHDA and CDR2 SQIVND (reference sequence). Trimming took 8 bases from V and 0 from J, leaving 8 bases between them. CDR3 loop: CASVRGSGNTIYF. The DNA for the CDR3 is TGTGCCAGTGTCCGGGGCTCTGGAAACACCATATATTTT.

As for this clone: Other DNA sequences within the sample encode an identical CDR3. The CDR3 region has the DNA TGTGCCAGCAGCTTAGGGACTAGCGGGAGCACAGATACGCAGTATTTT. As protein: CASSLGTSGSTDTQYF. J is TRBJ2-3 and V is TRBV7-9; 11 positions agree with TRBD2. Trimming cost V 1 base and J 0 bases; bases outside gene matches: 0. Germline V lookup: CDR1 SEHNR, CDR2 FQNEAQ (reference sequence). The CDR3 contains 16 residues. Using reference TRBV7-9 and TRBJ2-3 for the parts outside the CDR3, the full variable domain is DTGVSQNPRHKITKRGQNVTFRCDPISEHNRLYWYRQTLGQGPEFLTYFQNEAQLEKSRLLSDRFSAERPKGSFSTLEIQRTEQGDSAMYLCASSLGTSGSTDTQYFGPGTRLTVL.

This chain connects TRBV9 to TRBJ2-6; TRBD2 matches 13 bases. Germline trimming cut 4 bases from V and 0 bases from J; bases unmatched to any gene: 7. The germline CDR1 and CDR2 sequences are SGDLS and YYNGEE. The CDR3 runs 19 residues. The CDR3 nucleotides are TGTGCCAGCAGCACACCCGGGACTAGCGGGATCTCTGGGGCCAACGTCCTGACTTTC. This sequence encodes CASSTPGTSGISGANVLTF.

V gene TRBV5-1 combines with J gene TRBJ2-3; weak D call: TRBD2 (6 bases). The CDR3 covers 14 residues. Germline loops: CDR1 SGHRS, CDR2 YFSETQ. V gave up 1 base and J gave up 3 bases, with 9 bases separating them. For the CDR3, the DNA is TGCGCCAGCAGCTTGAAGGCGGGAACAGATACGCAGTATTTT. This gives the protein CASSLKAGTDTQYF.

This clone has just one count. In nucleotides, the CDR3 is TGTGCCAGCATCAAAGGGGGGACAGGGGAAGATGAGCAGTTCTTC. This encodes CASIKGGTGEDEQFF. The rearrangement uses TRBV2 and TRBJ2-1; 10 nucleotides match TRBD1. The germline CDR1 and CDR2 sequences are SNHLY and FYNNEI. Trimming removed 7 bases from V and 8 bases from J; junction bases left unmatched: 11. CDR3 length equals 15 residues.

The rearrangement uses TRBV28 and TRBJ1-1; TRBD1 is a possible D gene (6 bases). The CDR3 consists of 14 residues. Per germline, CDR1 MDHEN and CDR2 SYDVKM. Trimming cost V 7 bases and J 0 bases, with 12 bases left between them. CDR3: CASKGGVMNTEAFF. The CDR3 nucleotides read TGTGCCAGCAAGGGGGGCGTAATGAACACTGAAGCTTTCTTT.

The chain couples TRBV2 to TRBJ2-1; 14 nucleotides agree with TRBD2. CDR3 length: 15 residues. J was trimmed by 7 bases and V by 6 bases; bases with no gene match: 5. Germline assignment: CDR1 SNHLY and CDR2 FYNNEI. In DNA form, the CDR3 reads TGTGCCAGCAGGGGGACTAGCGGGAGTAGGAATGAGCAGTTCTTC. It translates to CASRGTSGSRNEQFF.

The CDR3 sequence: CASSLHLSELFF. CDR3 nucleotide sequence: TGTGCCAGCAGCTTACACCTTAGCGAACTGTTTTTT. The rearrangement uses TRBV7-2 and TRBJ1-4; D is unresolved. CDR1 SGHTA and CDR2 FQGNSA come from the germline V gene. CDR3 length: 12 amino acids. The V end was cut by 2 bases, the J end by 12 bases, with 10 bases between.

The CDR3 DNA is TGTGCCAGCAGCCCGGGACTAGCGGGAGGTTCCAACACCGGGGAGCTGTTTTTT. Translated, it gives CASSPGLAGGSNTGELFF. This chain links TRBV5-4 with TRBJ2-2; 15 nucleotides align to TRBD2. This CDR3 contains 18 residues. Germline-derived CDR1 and CDR2 are SGHNT and YYREEE (reference sequence). V lost 4 bases, J lost 2 bases, and 6 bases stayed unmatched.

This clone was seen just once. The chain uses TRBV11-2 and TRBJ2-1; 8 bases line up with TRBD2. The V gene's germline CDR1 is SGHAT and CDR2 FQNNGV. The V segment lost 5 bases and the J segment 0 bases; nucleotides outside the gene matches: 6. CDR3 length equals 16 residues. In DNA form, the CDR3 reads TGTGCCAGCAGCCGGGAGGGATCGAGCTCCTACAATGAGCAGTTCTTC. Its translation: CASSREGSSSYNEQFF.

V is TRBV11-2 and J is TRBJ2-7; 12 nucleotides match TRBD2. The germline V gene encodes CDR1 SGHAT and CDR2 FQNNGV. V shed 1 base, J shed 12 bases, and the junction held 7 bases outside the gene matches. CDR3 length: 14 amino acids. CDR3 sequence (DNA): TGTGCCAGCAGCTTAGTTGGACTAGCGGGATACACGTACTTC. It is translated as CASSLVGLAGYTYF. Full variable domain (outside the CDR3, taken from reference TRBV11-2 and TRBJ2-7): EAGVAQSPRYKIIEKRQSVAFWCNPISGHATLYWYQQILGQGPKLLIQFQNNGVVDDSQLPKDRFSAERLKGVDSTLKIQPAKLEDSAVYLCASSLVGLAGYTYFGPGTRLTVT.

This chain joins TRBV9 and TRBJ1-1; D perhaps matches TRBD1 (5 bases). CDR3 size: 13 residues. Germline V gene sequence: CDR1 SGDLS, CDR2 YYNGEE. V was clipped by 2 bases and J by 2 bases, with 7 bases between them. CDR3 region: CASSVTVNTEAFF. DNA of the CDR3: TGTGCCAGCAGCGTGACAGTAAACACTGAAGCTTTCTTT.

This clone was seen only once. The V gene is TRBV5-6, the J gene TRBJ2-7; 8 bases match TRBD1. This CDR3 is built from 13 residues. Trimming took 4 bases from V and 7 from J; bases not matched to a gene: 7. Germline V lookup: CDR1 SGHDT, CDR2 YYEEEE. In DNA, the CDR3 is TGTGCCAGCAGCCCCCGGACAGGGCGGGAGCAGTACTTC. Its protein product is CASSPRTGREQYF. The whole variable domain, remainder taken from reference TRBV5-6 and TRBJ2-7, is DAGVTQSPTHLIKTRGQQVTLRCSPKSGHDTVSWYQQALGQGPQFIFQYYEEEERQRGNFPDRFSGHQFPNYSSELNVNALLLGDSALYLCASSPRTGREQYFGPGTRLTVT.

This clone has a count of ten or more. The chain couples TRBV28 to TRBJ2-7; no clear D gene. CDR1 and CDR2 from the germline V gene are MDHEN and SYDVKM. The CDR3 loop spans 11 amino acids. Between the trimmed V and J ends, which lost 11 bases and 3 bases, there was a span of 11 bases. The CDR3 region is CAETPGYEQYF. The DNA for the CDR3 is TGTGCCGAAACTCCCGGCTACGAGCAGTACTTC.